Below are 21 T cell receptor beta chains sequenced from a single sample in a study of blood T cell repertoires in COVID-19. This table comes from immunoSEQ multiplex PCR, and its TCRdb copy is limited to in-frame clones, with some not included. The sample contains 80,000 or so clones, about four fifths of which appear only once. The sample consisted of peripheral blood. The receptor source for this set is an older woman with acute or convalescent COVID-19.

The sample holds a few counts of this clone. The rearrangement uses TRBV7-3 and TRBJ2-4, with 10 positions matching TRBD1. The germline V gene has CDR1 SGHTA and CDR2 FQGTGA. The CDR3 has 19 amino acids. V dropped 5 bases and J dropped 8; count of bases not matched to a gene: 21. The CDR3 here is CASSPGPTPGGQGSDIQYF. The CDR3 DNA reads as TGTGCCAGCAGCCCCGGACCAACTCCCGGGGGACAGGGGTCGGACATTCAGTACTTC.

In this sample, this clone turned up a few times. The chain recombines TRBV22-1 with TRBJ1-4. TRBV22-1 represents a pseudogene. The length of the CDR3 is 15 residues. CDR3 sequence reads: CPGSIARVVQEKLFF. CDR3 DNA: TGTCCTGGGAGCATTGCGCGGGTGGTTCAAGAAAAACTGTTTTTT.

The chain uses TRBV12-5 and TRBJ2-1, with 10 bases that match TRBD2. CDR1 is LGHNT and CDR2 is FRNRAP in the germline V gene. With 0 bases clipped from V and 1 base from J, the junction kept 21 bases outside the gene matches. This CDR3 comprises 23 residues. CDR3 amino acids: CASGLVISRLAGGRPPSYNEQFF. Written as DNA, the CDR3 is TGTGCTAGTGGTTTGGTAATTAGCAGGTTAGCGGGAGGTCGGCCACCTTCCTACAATGAGCAGTTCTTC.

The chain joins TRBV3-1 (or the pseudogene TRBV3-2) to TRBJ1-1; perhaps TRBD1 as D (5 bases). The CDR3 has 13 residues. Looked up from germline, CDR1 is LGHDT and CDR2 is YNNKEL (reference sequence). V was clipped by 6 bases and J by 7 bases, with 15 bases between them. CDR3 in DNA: TGTGCCAGCAGGGCAGACGGGGGGAGTGAAGCTTTCTTT. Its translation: CASRADGGSEAFF.

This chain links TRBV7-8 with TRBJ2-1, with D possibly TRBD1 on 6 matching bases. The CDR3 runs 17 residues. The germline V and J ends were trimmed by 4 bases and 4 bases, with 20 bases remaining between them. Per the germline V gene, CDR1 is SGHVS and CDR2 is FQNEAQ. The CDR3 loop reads CASSSQGQGLRYNEQFF. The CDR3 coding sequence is TGTGCCAGCAGCTCCCAAGGTCAGGGGCTCCGGTACAATGAGCAGTTCTTC.

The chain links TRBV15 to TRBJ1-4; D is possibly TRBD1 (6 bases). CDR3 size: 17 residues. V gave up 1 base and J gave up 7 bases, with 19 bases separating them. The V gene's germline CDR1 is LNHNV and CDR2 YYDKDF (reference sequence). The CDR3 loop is CATSRAAYRDRIEKLFF. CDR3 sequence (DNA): TGTGCCACCAGCAGAGCCGCTTACCGTGACAGGATTGAAAAACTGTTTTTT.

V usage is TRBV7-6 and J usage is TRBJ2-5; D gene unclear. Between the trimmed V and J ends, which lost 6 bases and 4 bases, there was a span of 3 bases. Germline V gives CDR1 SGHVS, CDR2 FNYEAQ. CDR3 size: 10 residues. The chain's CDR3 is CASRRETQYF. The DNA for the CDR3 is TGTGCCAGCAGGCGAGAGACCCAGTACTTC.

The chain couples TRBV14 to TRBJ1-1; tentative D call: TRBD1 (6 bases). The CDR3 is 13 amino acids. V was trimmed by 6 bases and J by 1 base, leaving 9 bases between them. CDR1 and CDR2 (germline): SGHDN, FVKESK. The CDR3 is CASRRGGNTEAFF. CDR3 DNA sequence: TGTGCCAGCAGGAGGGGGGGGAACACTGAAGCTTTCTTT.

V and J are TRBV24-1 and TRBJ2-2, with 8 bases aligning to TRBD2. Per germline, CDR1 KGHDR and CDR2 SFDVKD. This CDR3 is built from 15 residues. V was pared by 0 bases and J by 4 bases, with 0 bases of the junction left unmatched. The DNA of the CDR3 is TGTGCCACCAGTGATTTGCTAGCGGGCACCGGGGAGCTGTTTTTT. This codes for CATSDLLAGTGELFF.

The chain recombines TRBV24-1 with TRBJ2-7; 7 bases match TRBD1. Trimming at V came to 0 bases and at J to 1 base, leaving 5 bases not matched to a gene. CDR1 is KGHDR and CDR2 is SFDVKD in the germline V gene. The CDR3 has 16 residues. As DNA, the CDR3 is TGTGCCACCAGTGATTTGCGGCCAGGGGGTTCCTACGAGCAGTACTTC. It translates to CATSDLRPGGSYEQYF.

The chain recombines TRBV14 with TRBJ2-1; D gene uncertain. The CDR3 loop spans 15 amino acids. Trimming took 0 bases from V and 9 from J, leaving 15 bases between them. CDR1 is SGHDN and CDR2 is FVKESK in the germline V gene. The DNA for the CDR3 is TGTGCCAGCAGCCAAGACCGGGTCTTCTCGGGTGAGCAGTTCTTC. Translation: CASSQDRVFSGEQFF.

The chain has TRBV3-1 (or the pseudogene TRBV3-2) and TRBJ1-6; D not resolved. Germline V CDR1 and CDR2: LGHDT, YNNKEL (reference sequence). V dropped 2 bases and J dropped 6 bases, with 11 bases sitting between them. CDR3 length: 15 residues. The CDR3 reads CASSQRLQTNSPLHF. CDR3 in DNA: TGTGCCAGCAGCCAACGGCTACAGACTAATTCACCCCTCCACTTT.

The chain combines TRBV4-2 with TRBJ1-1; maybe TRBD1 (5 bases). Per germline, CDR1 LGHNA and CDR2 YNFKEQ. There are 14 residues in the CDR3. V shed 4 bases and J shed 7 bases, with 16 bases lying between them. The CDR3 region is CASSPPRQGGEAFF. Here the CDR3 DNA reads TGTGCCAGCAGCCCCCCTAGGCAGGGTGGTGAAGCTTTCTTT.

Here the CDR3 DNA reads TGTGCCACCAGCAGCCAAATCACTAGCGGGAGGCGAGTTTCTGGGTCCTACGAGCAGTACTTC. The encoded protein is CATSSQITSGRRVSGSYEQYF. The chain is built from TRBV15 and TRBJ2-7, with 12 bases lining up with TRBD2. The germline gives CDR1 LNHNV, CDR2 YYDKDF (reference sequence). The V segment lost 3 bases and the J segment 1 base; nucleotides outside the gene matches: 19. The CDR3 spans 21 residues.

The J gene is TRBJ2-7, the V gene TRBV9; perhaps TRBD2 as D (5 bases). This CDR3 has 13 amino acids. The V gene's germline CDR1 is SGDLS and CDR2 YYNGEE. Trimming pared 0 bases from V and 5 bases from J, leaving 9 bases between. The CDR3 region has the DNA TGTGCCAGCAGCGTAGGGTTGAGGGACGAGCAGTACTTC. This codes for CASSVGLRDEQYF.

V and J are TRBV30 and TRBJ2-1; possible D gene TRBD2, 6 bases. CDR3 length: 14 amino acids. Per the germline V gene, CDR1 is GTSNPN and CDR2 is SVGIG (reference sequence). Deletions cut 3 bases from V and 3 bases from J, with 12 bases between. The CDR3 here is CAWSPGRDYNEQFF. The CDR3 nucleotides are TGTGCCTGGAGCCCCGGGCGGGACTACAATGAGCAGTTCTTC.

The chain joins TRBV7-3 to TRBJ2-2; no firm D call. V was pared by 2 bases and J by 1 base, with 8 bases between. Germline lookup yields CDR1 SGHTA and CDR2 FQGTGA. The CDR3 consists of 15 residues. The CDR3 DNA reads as TGTGCCAGCAGCTTACTTTCGGGGAACACCGGGGAGCTGTTTTTT. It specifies CASSLLSGNTGELFF.

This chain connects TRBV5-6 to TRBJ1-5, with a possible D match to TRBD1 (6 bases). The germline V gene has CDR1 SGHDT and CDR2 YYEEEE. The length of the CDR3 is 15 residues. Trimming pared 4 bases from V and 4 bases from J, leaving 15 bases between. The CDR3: CASSPYRVGNQPQHF. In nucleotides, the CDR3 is TGTGCCAGCAGCCCCTACAGGGTAGGAAATCAGCCCCAGCATTTT.

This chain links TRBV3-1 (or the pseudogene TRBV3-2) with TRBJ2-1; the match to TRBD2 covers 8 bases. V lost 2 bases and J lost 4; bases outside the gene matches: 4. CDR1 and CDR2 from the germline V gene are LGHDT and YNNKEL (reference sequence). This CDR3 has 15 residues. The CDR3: CASSQYPSGYNEQFF. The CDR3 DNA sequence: TGTGCCAGCAGCCAATATCCTAGCGGGTACAATGAGCAGTTCTTC.

CDR3 sequence: CASRDKDRGPEKLFF. The CDR3 coding sequence is TGTGCCAGCAGGGATAAGGACAGGGGCCCTGAAAAACTGTTTTTT. The rearrangement joins TRBV6-5 to TRBJ1-4; TRBD1 agrees at 9 bases. The germline V gene has CDR1 MNHEY and CDR2 SVGAGI. J lost 7 bases, V lost 6 bases, and 9 bases had no gene match. This CDR3 contains 15 residues.

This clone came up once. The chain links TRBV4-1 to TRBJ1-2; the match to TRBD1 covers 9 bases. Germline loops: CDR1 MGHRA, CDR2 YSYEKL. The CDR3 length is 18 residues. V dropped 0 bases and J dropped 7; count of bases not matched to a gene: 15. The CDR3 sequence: CASSQERGTGGRAFGYTF. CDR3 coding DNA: TGCGCCAGCAGCCAAGAAAGGGGTACAGGGGGCCGTGCATTTGGCTACACCTTC.